A selection of T cell receptor beta chains follows, all from one sample in a study of T cell changes during pregnancy in multiple sclerosis. Profiling relied on immunoSEQ multiplex PCR, and the TCRdb table lists in-frame clones only, not all of them. Of some 27,000 clones in the sample, roughly 89% were seen once. The input for sequencing was CD4+ T cells from peripheral blood mononuclear cells, taken in the second trimester of pregnancy. These receptors all stem from a female donor with multiple sclerosis, enrolled in a pregnancy study. Both conserved end residues are part of each CDR3. A D gene is named only where the DNA matches it firmly. Size values are once, few and many counts, or a class for expanded clones, and some rows have none.

cdr3_aa cdr3_nt v_call d_call clone_size j_call
CASGTSGGAYNEQFF TGTGCCAGCGGGACTAGCGGGGGGGCCTACAATGAGCAGTTCTTC TRBV2 TRBD2 . TRBJ2-1
CASSGSGQRNNEQFF TGTGCCAGCAGCGGGTCGGGACAGAGGAACAATGAGCAGTTCTTC TRBV7-3 TRBD1 . TRBJ2-1
CASSYSSGGQPQHF TGTGCCAGCAGTTACTCGAGCGGGGGTCAGCCCCAGCATTTT TRBV6-5 . . TRBJ1-5
CSVGDSSYEQYF TGCAGCGTTGGGGACTCTTCCTACGAGCAGTACTTC TRBV29-1 . . TRBJ2-7
CASSGGAADTQYF TGTGCCAGCAGCGGGGGGGCCGCAGATACGCAGTATTTT TRBV7-3 . few TRBJ2-3
CASIRDRGMVKLFF TGTGCCAGCATCCGGGACAGGGGCATGGTAAAGCTGTTTTTT TRBV2 TRBD1 . TRBJ2-2
CASSWTGSSYNEQFF TGTGCCAGCAGCTGGACAGGTAGCTCCTACAATGAGCAGTTCTTC TRBV7-2 TRBD1 . TRBJ2-1
CASSLDGVGNTEAFF TGTGCCAGCAGCTTAGACGGGGTCGGGAACACTGAAGCTTTCTTT TRBV7-9 . . TRBJ1-1
CATREGGNEQFF TGTGCCACCCGGGAGGGGGGCAATGAGCAGTTCTTC TRBV10-3 TRBD2 . TRBJ2-1
CASSSESADTQYF TGTGCCAGCAGCTCGGAAAGCGCAGATACGCAGTATTTT TRBV7-3 . . TRBJ2-3
CASSPVRPGELFF TGCGCCAGCAGCCCCGTGCGTCCCGGGGAGCTGTTTTTT TRBV4-1 . . TRBJ2-2
CASSLNPPTLSTNEKLFF TGCGCCAGCAGCCTCAACCCGCCGACACTTTCAACTAATGAAAAACTGTTTTTT TRBV4-1 . . TRBJ1-4
CASSVVASGYTDTQYF TGTGCCAGCAGCGTAGTCGCTAGCGGGTACACAGATACGCAGTATTTT TRBV9 TRBD2 . TRBJ2-3
CASSHRDRGPDTQYF TGCGCCAGCAGCCACCGGGACAGGGGGCCGGATACGCAGTATTTT TRBV5-1 TRBD1 . TRBJ2-3
CASSLEGSGTYEQYF TGTGCCAGCAGCTTAGAGGGTAGCGGAACCTACGAGCAGTACTTC TRBV11-3 . . TRBJ2-7
CASSVEMNTEAFF TGCGCCAGCAGCGTAGAGATGAACACTGAAGCTTTCTTT TRBV5-1 . . TRBJ1-1
CASSYGQGANYGYTF TGTGCCAGCAGTTACGGGCAGGGGGCGAACTATGGCTACACCTTC TRBV6-6 TRBD1 . TRBJ1-2
CASSVDAGNYGYTF TGTGCCAGCAGCGTAGACGCAGGGAACTATGGCTACACCTTC TRBV9 . . TRBJ1-2
CASSGIRYNEQFF TGTGCCAGCAGCGGGATAAGGTACAATGAGCAGTTCTTC TRBV2 . . TRBJ2-1
CAWAPDSTEAFF TGTGCCTGGGCCCCGGACTCGACTGAAGCTTTCTTT TRBV30 . . TRBJ1-1
CASSETVNEKLFF TGCGCCAGCAGTGAAACAGTGAATGAAAAACTGTTTTTT TRBV10-2 . . TRBJ1-4
CASNPGAFF TGTGCCAGCAACCCGGGGGCTTTCTTT TRBV6-4 . . TRBJ1-1